Listed below are T cell receptor beta chains from one sample, sequenced in a study of T cells in Graves' hyperthyroidism and ophthalmopathy. TCRdb ran MiXCR on the multiplex PCR reads and lists one entry per CDR3 protein. The sample holds 700,000 or so distinct CDR3 sequences; approximately 15% are singletons and the top ten take around 12%. Sequenced sample: blood. The receptors here all came from a woman between 50 and 59 years old with Graves' ophthalmopathy. Both conserved end residues are part of each CDR3. Fields, in order: CDR3 DNA, CDR3 protein, J gene, D gene, V gene, clone size. D genes are given only for firm matches. Only some rows state a clone size, as once, few, many or a class for expanded clones.

CDR3nt: TGTGCCAGCACCTTTTCGGGGGTCGATGAAGCTTTCTTT
CDR3aa: CASTFSGVDEAFF
j_gene: TRBJ1-1
d_gene: .
v_gene: TRBV7-9
abundance: .

CDR3nt: TGTGCCAGCAGTCTTACAGGGATTGGGTCCTACGAGCAGTACTTC
CDR3aa: CASSLTGIGSYEQYF
j_gene: TRBJ2-7
d_gene: .
v_gene: TRBV6-2/TRBV6-3
abundance: once

CDR3nt: TGTGCCACCGGTGATGCGGACAGCTACTATGGCTACACCTTC
CDR3aa: CATGDADSYYGYTF
j_gene: TRBJ1-2
d_gene: .
v_gene: TRBV24-1
abundance: .

CDR3nt: TGTGCCAGCACGGCTAGCGGGAGTGGCGGGGCCAACGTCCTGACTTTC
CDR3aa: CASTASGSGGANVLTF
j_gene: TRBJ2-6
d_gene: TRBD2
v_gene: TRBV6-1
abundance: .

CDR3nt: TGTGCCAGCAGCTTGGGAGGCCCTAAAGATACGCAGTATTTT
CDR3aa: CASSLGGPKDTQYF
j_gene: TRBJ2-3
d_gene: .
v_gene: TRBV7-2
abundance: many

CDR3nt: TGTGCCAGTAGTATAAGAGACAGGGGGATCTATGGCTACACCTTC
CDR3aa: CASSIRDRGIYGYTF
j_gene: TRBJ1-2
d_gene: TRBD1
v_gene: TRBV19
abundance: .

CDR3nt: TGCAGCGTTGCCAGGGGAACGAGCTCCTACGAGCAGTACTTC
CDR3aa: CSVARGTSSYEQYF
j_gene: TRBJ2-7
d_gene: .
v_gene: TRBV29-1
abundance: many

CDR3nt: TGTGCCAGCAGCTCAAACTGGGCCCAGAACAATGAGCAGTTCTTC
CDR3aa: CASSSNWAQNNEQFF
j_gene: TRBJ2-1
d_gene: .
v_gene: TRBV7-9
abundance: many

CDR3nt: TGTGCCAGCAGTTACGTGCAGGTGAACACTGAAGCTTTCTTT
CDR3aa: CASSYVQVNTEAFF
j_gene: TRBJ1-1
d_gene: .
v_gene: TRBV6-5
abundance: .

CDR3nt: TGTGCCAGCAGCCAAGAGGATATAGGGGCAGCGCCGTATGGCTACACCTTC
CDR3aa: CASSQEDIGAAPYGYTF
j_gene: TRBJ1-2
d_gene: .
v_gene: TRBV4-2
abundance: few

CDR3nt: TGTGCCAGCAGCCCACAGGGTAATCAGCCCCAGCATTTT
CDR3aa: CASSPQGNQPQHF
j_gene: TRBJ1-5
d_gene: .
v_gene: TRBV12-3/TRBV12-4
abundance: many

CDR3nt: TGTGCCTGGAGTGTGCTTCGGGCCGGCGAGCAGTACTTC
CDR3aa: CAWSVLRAGEQYF
j_gene: TRBJ2-7
d_gene: .
v_gene: TRBV30
abundance: many

CDR3nt: TGTGCCATCAGTGAGCCCGGGCTAGCGAACTACGAGCAGTACTTC
CDR3aa: CAISEPGLANYEQYF
j_gene: TRBJ2-7
d_gene: .
v_gene: TRBV10-3
abundance: many

CDR3nt: TGTGCCAGTAGTCCGCGGACTAGCGGGAGAGTGGCCGGGGAGCTGTTTTTT
CDR3aa: CASSPRTSGRVAGELFF
j_gene: TRBJ2-2
d_gene: TRBD2
v_gene: TRBV19
abundance: few

CDR3nt: TGTGCCAGCTCACCTGTAGGGGAGCTGTTTTTT
CDR3aa: CASSPVGELFF
j_gene: TRBJ2-2
d_gene: .
v_gene: TRBV18
abundance: few

CDR3nt: TGCAGTGCTAGTGGGGGGGGCGGTCAGCCCCAGCATTTT
CDR3aa: CSASGGGGQPQHF
j_gene: TRBJ1-5
d_gene: .
v_gene: TRBV20-1
abundance: .

CDR3nt: TGTGCCAGCAGCTTAGCGAGGGTAGCGGGAGGACTCCAAGAGACCCAGTACTTC
CDR3aa: CASSLARVAGGLQETQYF
j_gene: TRBJ2-5
d_gene: TRBD2
v_gene: TRBV7-6
abundance: .

CDR3nt: TGTGCCACCAAACCAAGCGGGAGGAACACCGGGGAGCTGTTTTTT
CDR3aa: CATKPSGRNTGELFF
j_gene: TRBJ2-2
d_gene: TRBD2
v_gene: TRBV24-1
abundance: many

CDR3nt: TGCAGTGCTAGTCCCCTGCGCGGGAGCTCCTACAATGAGCAGTTCTTC
CDR3aa: CSASPLRGSSYNEQFF
j_gene: TRBJ2-1
d_gene: TRBD2
v_gene: TRBV20-1
abundance: many

CDR3nt: TGTGCCGGCAGTTCTGGTCTAGCGGGAACCGGGGAGCTGTTTTTT
CDR3aa: CAGSSGLAGTGELFF
j_gene: TRBJ2-2
d_gene: TRBD2
v_gene: TRBV27
abundance: .

CDR3nt: TGTGCCAGCAGCGTAGGGTTAGTGGGTCGTACTTCTAATGAAAAACTGTTTTTT
CDR3aa: CASSVGLVGRTSNEKLFF
j_gene: TRBJ1-4
d_gene: .
v_gene: TRBV9
abundance: few

CDR3nt: TGTGCCAGCAGTTTTGGCGGGACAACAGATACGCAGTATTTT
CDR3aa: CASSFGGTTDTQYF
j_gene: TRBJ2-3
d_gene: .
v_gene: TRBV27
abundance: few

CDR3nt: TGTGCCAGCAGCCAGGGGTATCCGAGAGCCTACGAGCAGTACTTC
CDR3aa: CASSQGYPRAYEQYF
j_gene: TRBJ2-7
d_gene: .
v_gene: TRBV6-1
abundance: many

CDR3nt: TGCAGTGCTGGAAAGGGACAGGGGGAGTACTTC
CDR3aa: CSAGKGQGEYF
j_gene: TRBJ2-4
d_gene: TRBD1
v_gene: TRBV20-1
abundance: .

CDR3nt: TGTGCCATCAGTGATCGAAATGAGCAGTTCTTC
CDR3aa: CAISDRNEQFF
j_gene: TRBJ2-1
d_gene: .
v_gene: TRBV10-3
abundance: .

CDR3nt: TGCAGCGTATTCCGGACTAGCGGTACCTACAATGAGCAGTTCTTC
CDR3aa: CSVFRTSGTYNEQFF
j_gene: TRBJ2-1
d_gene: TRBD2
v_gene: TRBV29-1
abundance: many

CDR3nt: TGCAGTGCTAGTTGGTGGGGACTAGCGGGAGTTGAGACCCAGTACTTC
CDR3aa: CSASWWGLAGVETQYF
j_gene: TRBJ2-5
d_gene: TRBD2
v_gene: TRBV20-1
abundance: many

CDR3nt: TGTGCCAGCAGCAAAATTCGAACAGGGACTGAAGCTTTCTTT
CDR3aa: CASSKIRTGTEAFF
j_gene: TRBJ1-1
d_gene: .
v_gene: TRBV27
abundance: once

CDR3nt: TGCGCCAGCAGCTGGGGACAGGGGGCTGGCTACACCTTC
CDR3aa: CASSWGQGAGYTF
j_gene: TRBJ1-2
d_gene: TRBD1
v_gene: TRBV5-1
abundance: many

CDR3nt: TGCGCCAGCAGCGGCCCGGGACCAGCGGAAGAGCAGTACTTC
CDR3aa: CASSGPGPAEEQYF
j_gene: TRBJ2-7
d_gene: .
v_gene: TRBV5-1
abundance: many

CDR3nt: TGCAGTGCTAGATCCGACAGGAGTAACTATGGCTACACCTTC
CDR3aa: CSARSDRSNYGYTF
j_gene: TRBJ1-2
d_gene: .
v_gene: TRBV20-1
abundance: .

CDR3nt: TGCAGTGCTGCCGCTAGACGGGGAGAATACAATGAGCAGTTCTTC
CDR3aa: CSAAARRGEYNEQFF
j_gene: TRBJ2-1
d_gene: .
v_gene: TRBV20-1
abundance: many

CDR3nt: TGTGCCACCAGTGACTCAGGGGGCAATAGCCTTCCATACACTCCTAATGAGCAGTTCTTC
CDR3aa: CATSDSGGNSLPYTPNEQFF
j_gene: TRBJ2-1
d_gene: TRBD1
v_gene: TRBV24-1
abundance: many

CDR3nt: TGTGCCACCAGCAGAGATAGGATCAGCAGACAAGAGACCCAGTACTTC
CDR3aa: CATSRDRISRQETQYF
j_gene: TRBJ2-5
d_gene: .
v_gene: TRBV15
abundance: .

CDR3nt: TGTGCCAGCAGCCAGCCGACTAGCGGAGGGTCCTACAATGAGCAGTTCTTC
CDR3aa: CASSQPTSGGSYNEQFF
j_gene: TRBJ2-1
d_gene: TRBD2
v_gene: TRBV3-1
abundance: .

CDR3nt: TGCGCCAGCAGCCAAGATTATGCTTCCCCCTACGAGCAGTACTTC
CDR3aa: CASSQDYASPYEQYF
j_gene: TRBJ2-7
d_gene: .
v_gene: TRBV4-3
abundance: few

CDR3nt: TGTGCCAGTAGTATAACCGGGACAGCCTACGAGCAGTACTTC
CDR3aa: CASSITGTAYEQYF
j_gene: TRBJ2-7
d_gene: TRBD1
v_gene: TRBV19
abundance: .

CDR3nt: TGCAGTATGTCAGAGGCAGGCGAAAAACTGTTTTTT
CDR3aa: CSMSEAGEKLFF
j_gene: TRBJ1-4
d_gene: .
v_gene: TRBV20-1
abundance: many

CDR3nt: TGTGCCAGCACCGAAAACAGGGGCGGGGGGGCCTCCTACGAGCAGTACTTC
CDR3aa: CASTENRGGGASYEQYF
j_gene: TRBJ2-7
d_gene: TRBD2
v_gene: TRBV28
abundance: many

CDR3nt: TGTGCCAGCAGCCCCGAGGGAAGTCACATGAACACTGAAGCTTTCTTT
CDR3aa: CASSPEGSHMNTEAFF
j_gene: TRBJ1-1
d_gene: .
v_gene: TRBV6-2/TRBV6-3
abundance: many

CDR3nt: TGTGCCAGCAGTTTAGGAGGCCCGAGCTCCTACAATGAGCAGTTCTTC
CDR3aa: CASSLGGPSSYNEQFF
j_gene: TRBJ2-1
d_gene: .
v_gene: TRBV28
abundance: many

CDR3nt: TGTGCCACCAGCAGAGATACGTCCTCCTACAATGAGCAGTTCTTC
CDR3aa: CATSRDTSSYNEQFF
j_gene: TRBJ2-1
d_gene: .
v_gene: TRBV15
abundance: few

CDR3nt: TGTGCCAGTCACGGGCCTCTTAATTCACCCCTCCACTTT
CDR3aa: CASHGPLNSPLHF
j_gene: TRBJ1-6
d_gene: .
v_gene: TRBV19
abundance: once

CDR3nt: TGTGCCAGCAGTGATGTGGCATTACCGGGACAACAGCAGCCCCAGCATTTT
CDR3aa: CASSDVALPGQQQPQHF
j_gene: TRBJ1-5
d_gene: .
v_gene: TRBV6-1
abundance: few

CDR3nt: TGCGCCAGCAGCCCTTGGACAGGAAAGAACACTGAAGCTTTCTTT
CDR3aa: CASSPWTGKNTEAFF
j_gene: TRBJ1-1
d_gene: TRBD1
v_gene: TRBV4-1
abundance: few

CDR3nt: TGTGCCAGCAGCGCAACCGGGACTAGCACAGATACGCAGTATTTT
CDR3aa: CASSATGTSTDTQYF
j_gene: TRBJ2-3
d_gene: .
v_gene: TRBV9
abundance: .

CDR3nt: TGTGCCAGCAGTTTATCGTGGACAGGGCGTCCCTACGAGCAGTACTTC
CDR3aa: CASSLSWTGRPYEQYF
j_gene: TRBJ2-7
d_gene: TRBD1
v_gene: TRBV27
abundance: many

CDR3nt: TGCGCCAGCGGACAGGGAAGGTATGGCACTGAAGCTTTCTTT
CDR3aa: CASGQGRYGTEAFF
j_gene: TRBJ1-1
d_gene: TRBD1
v_gene: TRBV5-1
abundance: many

CDR3nt: TGTGCCAGCAGCCTGGGACAGGGGTATGAAGCTTTCTTT
CDR3aa: CASSLGQGYEAFF
j_gene: TRBJ1-1
d_gene: TRBD1
v_gene: TRBV11-2
abundance: .

CDR3nt: TGCAGTGCTAACGACAGGGGGGGTAACACTGAAGCTTTCTTT
CDR3aa: CSANDRGGNTEAFF
j_gene: TRBJ1-1
d_gene: TRBD1
v_gene: TRBV20-1
abundance: many

CDR3nt: TGTGCCAGCAGCTTAACCAAGCTAAATGAGCAGTTCTTC
CDR3aa: CASSLTKLNEQFF
j_gene: TRBJ2-1
d_gene: .
v_gene: TRBV7-3
abundance: many

CDR3nt: TGTGCCAGCTCACCACCGACAGGACAAGAGACCCAGTACTTC
CDR3aa: CASSPPTGQETQYF
j_gene: TRBJ2-5
d_gene: .
v_gene: TRBV18
abundance: few

CDR3nt: TGTGCCACCAGCAGAGCCCTAACGAAGGGGGCGAACACTGAAGCTTTCTTT
CDR3aa: CATSRALTKGANTEAFF
j_gene: TRBJ1-1
d_gene: TRBD1
v_gene: TRBV15
abundance: many

CDR3nt: TGTGCCAGCAGTCCCGGACAGGGAGGGTCCGGGGAGCTGTTTTTT
CDR3aa: CASSPGQGGSGELFF
j_gene: TRBJ2-2
d_gene: .
v_gene: TRBV28
abundance: many

CDR3nt: TGTGCCAGCAGCGTAGCCGGGACCCCAAGAGAGACCCAGTACTTC
CDR3aa: CASSVAGTPRETQYF
j_gene: TRBJ2-5
d_gene: .
v_gene: TRBV9
abundance: few

CDR3nt: TGTGCCAGCCAAGGGGTTGTTTATGAAAAACTGTTTTTT
CDR3aa: CASQGVVYEKLFF
j_gene: TRBJ1-4
d_gene: .
v_gene: TRBV19
abundance: few

CDR3nt: TGTGCCAGCAGTCGGACAGGGGTCCAAGAGACCCAGTACTTC
CDR3aa: CASSRTGVQETQYF
j_gene: TRBJ2-5
d_gene: TRBD1
v_gene: TRBV7-9
abundance: many

CDR3nt: TGTGCCAGCAGTTTAACGTCTGAGGGCTACGAGCAGTACTTC
CDR3aa: CASSLTSEGYEQYF
j_gene: TRBJ2-7
d_gene: .
v_gene: TRBV12-3/TRBV12-4
abundance: few

CDR3nt: TGTGCCATCGGAGACAGGGGTAGTAACTATGGCTACACCTTC
CDR3aa: CAIGDRGSNYGYTF
j_gene: TRBJ1-2
d_gene: TRBD1
v_gene: TRBV10-3
abundance: many

CDR3nt: TGCGCCAGCAGTGAGTCGGGCGGGACTAGCGGCGTCTCCTACGAGCAGTACTTC
CDR3aa: CASSESGGTSGVSYEQYF
j_gene: TRBJ2-7
d_gene: TRBD2
v_gene: TRBV10-1
abundance: many